One sample yielded the 11 T cell receptor beta chains listed below, sequenced in a study of T-cell memory formation after mild COVID-19. Each CDR3 protein gets one entry after TCRdb re-called the 5' RACE reads with MiXCR. Among about 210,000 distinct CDR3 sequences listed, roughly 27% were seen once. Input material: PBMCs or a T cell subset sorted from them (not recorded which). The source is an adult woman who had mild COVID-19 (a few samples of this study predate the infection). Cell type and time point are not known.

In this sample, this clonotype turned up a few times. The chain is built from TRBV5-1 and TRBJ1-1, with 8 positions matching TRBD1. Germline V gene data show CDR1 as SGHRS and CDR2 as YFSETQ. The CDR3 has 14 amino acids. J lost 7 bases, V lost 4 bases, and 9 bases had no gene match. The CDR3 spells CASSMPTGDLEAFF. The CDR3 region has the DNA TGCGCCAGCAGCATGCCGACAGGGGACCTTGAAGCTTTCTTT.

The gene calls are TRBV20-1 and TRBJ2-7; no clear D gene. The CDR3 length is 14 residues. The V and J ends lost 6 bases and 3 bases respectively, with 18 bases between them. The germline V gene encodes CDR1 DFQATT and CDR2 SNEGSKA (reference sequence). In DNA form, the CDR3 reads TGCAGTGCCAGACTTTCCCCGGCGGACTACGAGCAGTACGTC. Its translation: CSARLSPADYEQYV.

The chain is built from TRBV30 and TRBJ2-1; TRBD1 agrees at 7 bases. CDR1 GTSNPN and CDR2 SVGIG come from the germline V gene (reference sequence). V gave up 0 bases and J gave up 9 bases; unmatched junction bases: 5. CDR3 size: 13 residues. This chain's CDR3 is CAWSVSGGSEQFF. The CDR3 DNA reads TGTGCCTGGAGTGTATCAGGGGGATCTGAGCAGTTCTTC.

The rearrangement joins TRBV29-1 to TRBJ2-7; perhaps TRBD2 as D (5 bases). Germline V lookup: CDR1 SQVTM, CDR2 ANQGSEA. V was cut by 3 bases and J by 2 bases, with 11 bases left in between. The CDR3 is made up of 13 amino acids. This chain's CDR3 is CSVDLEETYEQYF. In DNA form, the CDR3 reads TGCAGCGTTGACCTGGAGGAAACCTACGAGCAGTACTTC.

The rearrangement joins TRBV6-2 or TRBV6-3 to TRBJ1-3; D perhaps matches TRBD1 (5 bases). Per the germline V gene, CDR1 is MNHEY and CDR2 is SVGEGT. The V end lost 7 bases, the J end lost 3 bases, and 13 bases lay between the germline ends. The CDR3 loop spans 14 amino acids. CDR3 amino acids: CASTYGTFGNTIYF. CDR3 sequence (DNA): TGTGCCAGCACCTACGGGACTTTTGGAAACACCATATATTTT.

This clonotype was counted only a few times. The rearrangement joins TRBV5-5 to TRBJ2-2; 7 bases match TRBD1. The germline CDR1 and CDR2 sequences are SGHKS and YYEKEE (reference sequence). The ends lost 6 bases at V and 1 base at J; junction bases unmatched: 6. The CDR3 length is 15 residues. Here the CDR3 reads CASTRDRLNTGELFF. In DNA, the CDR3 is TGTGCCAGCACCAGGGACAGATTGAACACCGGGGAGCTGTTTTTT.

The CDR3 here is CASSLIQGWGNQPQHF. As DNA, the CDR3 is TGTGCCAGCAGCTTGATACAGGGATGGGGCAATCAGCCCCAGCATTTT. The rearrangement uses TRBV5-5 and TRBJ1-5, with D possibly being TRBD1 (6 bases). V lost 1 base to trimming and J lost 2 bases, with 13 bases between them. The germline V gene has CDR1 SGHKS and CDR2 YYEKEE (reference sequence). This CDR3 spans 16 amino acids.

This clonotype was seen a handful of times. This rearrangement joins TRBV5-1 to TRBJ2-2; possible D gene TRBD2, 6 bases. There are 16 residues in the CDR3. The ends were cut back, 4 bases at V and 7 bases at J, with 20 bases in the middle. Per germline, CDR1 SGHRS and CDR2 YFSETQ. The CDR3 nucleotides are TGCGCCAGCAGCGGGGCCCCCGCGGGGTTTGACGGGGAGCTGTTTTTT. Translating it yields CASSGAPAGFDGELFF.

This clonotype was seen repeatedly, ten times or more. The J gene is TRBJ2-7, the V gene TRBV5-1; 8 bases are shared with TRBD2. The germline V gene has CDR1 SGHRS and CDR2 YFSETQ. The V segment lost 4 bases and the J segment 7 bases; nucleotides outside the gene matches: 7. This CDR3 comprises 13 residues. Written as DNA, the CDR3 is TGCGCCAGCAGCGGGGGACTAGTTGAGGAGCAGTACTTC. Its protein is CASSGGLVEEQYF.

J is TRBJ2-2 and V is TRBV21-1. TRBV21-1 counts as a pseudogene. The CDR3 totals 15 residues. DNA for the CDR3: TGTGCAAGTCCGTCCGGAGTGCCAAACACCGGGGAGCTGTTTTTT. Residues: CASPSGVPNTGELFF.

The chain links TRBV20-1 to TRBJ2-7; 7 positions match TRBD1. Germline CDR1 DFQATT, CDR2 SNEGSKA (reference sequence). V lost 1 base, J lost 5 bases, and 5 bases stayed unmatched. The CDR3 length is 13 residues. CDR3 residues: CSARGDRDHEQYF. Written as DNA, the CDR3 is TGCAGTGCTAGAGGTGACAGGGACCACGAGCAGTACTTC.